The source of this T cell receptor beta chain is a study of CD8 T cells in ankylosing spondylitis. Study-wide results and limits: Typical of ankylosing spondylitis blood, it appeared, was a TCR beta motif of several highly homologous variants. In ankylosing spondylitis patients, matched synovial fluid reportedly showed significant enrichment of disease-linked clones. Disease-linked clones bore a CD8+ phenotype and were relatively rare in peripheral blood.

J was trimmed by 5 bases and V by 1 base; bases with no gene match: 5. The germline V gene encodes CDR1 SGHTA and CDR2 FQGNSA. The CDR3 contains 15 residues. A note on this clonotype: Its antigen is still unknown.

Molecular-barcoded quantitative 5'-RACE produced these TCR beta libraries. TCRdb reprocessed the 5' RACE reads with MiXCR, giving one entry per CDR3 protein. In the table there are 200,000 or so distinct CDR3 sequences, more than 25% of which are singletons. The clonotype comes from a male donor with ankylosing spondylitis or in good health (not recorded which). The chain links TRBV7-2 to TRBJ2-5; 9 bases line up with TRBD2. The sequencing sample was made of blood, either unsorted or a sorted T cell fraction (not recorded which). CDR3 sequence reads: CASSLGGLARETQYF. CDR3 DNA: TGTGCCAGCAGCTTAGGGGGACTAGCTCGGGAGACCCAGTACTTC.